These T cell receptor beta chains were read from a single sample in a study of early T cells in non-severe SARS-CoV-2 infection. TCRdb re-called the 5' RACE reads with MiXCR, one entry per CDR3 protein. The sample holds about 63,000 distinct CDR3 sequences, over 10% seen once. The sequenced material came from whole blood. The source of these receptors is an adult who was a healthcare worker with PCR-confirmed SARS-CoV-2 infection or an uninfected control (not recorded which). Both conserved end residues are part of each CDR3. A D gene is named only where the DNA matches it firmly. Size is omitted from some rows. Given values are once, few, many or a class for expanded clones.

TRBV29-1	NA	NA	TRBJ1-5	TGCAGCGTTGAAGGGACAGTTAGCAATCAGCCCCAGCATTTT	CSVEGTVSNQPQHF
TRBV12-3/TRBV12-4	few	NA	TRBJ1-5	TGTGCCAGCAGTCGGACCCTTTATAGCAATCAGCCCCAGCATTTT	CASSRTLYSNQPQHF
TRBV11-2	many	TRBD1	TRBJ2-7	TGTGCCAGCAGCGGGGGACAGGGGGCAAAATACGAGCAGTACTTC	CASSGGQGAKYEQYF
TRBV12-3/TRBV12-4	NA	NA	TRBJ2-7	TGTGCCAGCAGATGGGAGACCTACGAGCAGTACTTC	CASRWETYEQYF
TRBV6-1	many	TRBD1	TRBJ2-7	TGTGCCAGCAGTGAAGCCAGGGGGACAGGGAGGATCGAGCAGTACTTC	CASSEARGTGRIEQYF
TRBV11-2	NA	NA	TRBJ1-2	TGTGCCAGCAGCTTAGTGGCCTGGGGCTACACCTTC	CASSLVAWGYTF
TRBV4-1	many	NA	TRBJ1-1	TGCGCCAGCAGCCAAGAGATTAACAGGGAACCCACTGAAGCTTTCTTT	CASSQEINREPTEAFF
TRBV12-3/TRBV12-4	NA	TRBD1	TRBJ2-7	TGTGCCAGTATGAAGGGGACAGATCCCTACGAGCAGTACTTC	CASMKGTDPYEQYF
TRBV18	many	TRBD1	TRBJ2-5	TGTGCCAGCTCGCCGGGGACAGGCGTATTGGAGACCCAGTACTTC	CASSPGTGVLETQYF
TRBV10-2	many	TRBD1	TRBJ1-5	TGCGCCAGCAGCTTCAACAGGGGCGGCAATCAGCCCCAGCATTTT	CASSFNRGGNQPQHF
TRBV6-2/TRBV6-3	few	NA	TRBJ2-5	TGTGCCAGCAGTTCTCAGGGGCAAGAGACCCAGTACTTC	CASSSQGQETQYF
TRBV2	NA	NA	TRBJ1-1	TGTGCCAGCAGCCAGGAAAACACTGAAGCTTTCTTT	CASSQENTEAFF
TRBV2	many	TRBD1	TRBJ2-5	TGTGCCAGCAGTGAAGCGAGCGGTAGGAGGACAGGGGGCTTGGAGACCCAGTACTTC	CASSEASGRRTGGLETQYF
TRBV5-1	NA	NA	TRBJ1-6	TGCGCCAGCAGCTTGTCGGGGCGGTCTAGGTCACCCCTCCACTTT	CASSLSGRSRSPLHF
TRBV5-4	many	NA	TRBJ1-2	TGTGCCAGCAGGTGGAACAGGGATGGGGGGGGCTATGGCTACACCTTC	CASRWNRDGGGYGYTF
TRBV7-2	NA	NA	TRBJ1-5	TGTGCCAGCAGCTTAAACAACCCCAATCAGCCCCAGCATTTT	CASSLNNPNQPQHF
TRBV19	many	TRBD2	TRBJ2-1	TGTGCCAGTAGTTTCCCTAGCGGGGGGTTGAACAATGAGCAGTTCTTC	CASSFPSGGLNNEQFF
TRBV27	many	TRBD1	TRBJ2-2	TGTGCCAGCAGGCCCCTTGACAGGGAGTCCGGGGAGCTGTTTTTT	CASRPLDRESGELFF
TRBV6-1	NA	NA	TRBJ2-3	TGTGCCAGCAGGGCGGCTCCAGATACGCAGTATTTT	CASRAAPDTQYF
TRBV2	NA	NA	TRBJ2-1	TGTGCCAGCAGCCCCGGCAGGGGGGTTGTGAATGAGCAGTTCTTC	CASSPGRGVVNEQFF
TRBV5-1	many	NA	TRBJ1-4	TGCGCCAGCAACTATTTTGGGAGTTTAGGCGAAAAACTGTTTTTT	CASNYFGSLGEKLFF
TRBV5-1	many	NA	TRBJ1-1	TGCGCCAGCAGCTTGGAGGCCCCGGGGGATGAAGCTTTCTTT	CASSLEAPGDEAFF
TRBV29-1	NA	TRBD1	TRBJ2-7	TGCAGCGTTGGCCTCGGGACAGGGAGGTACGAGCAGTACTTC	CSVGLGTGRYEQYF
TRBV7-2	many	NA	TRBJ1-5	TGTGCCAGCAGCCGAACCGGGGATAGCAATCAGCCCCAGCATTTT	CASSRTGDSNQPQHF
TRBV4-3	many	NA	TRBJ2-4	TGCGCCAGCAGCCAAGATTTCCTAGCCAAAAACATTCAGTACTTC	CASSQDFLAKNIQYF
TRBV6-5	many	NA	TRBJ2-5	TGTGCCAGCACCACGAGGGCTCAAGAGACCCAGTACTTC	CASTTRAQETQYF
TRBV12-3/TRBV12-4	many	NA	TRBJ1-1	TGTGCCAGCAGTTTCGGGGGGGAGGGACCTGAAGCTTTCTTT	CASSFGGEGPEAFF
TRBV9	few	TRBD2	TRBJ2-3	TGTGCCAGCAGCACTGCGACTAGCGGGGGGGCGGCAGATACGCAGTATTTT	CASSTATSGGAADTQYF
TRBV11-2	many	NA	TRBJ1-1	TGTGCCAGCAGCCTCTTCCGGGACCTGAACACTGAAGCTTTCTTT	CASSLFRDLNTEAFF
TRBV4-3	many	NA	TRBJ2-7	TGCGCCAGCAGCCAAGTAAGGGACACCGAGCAGTACTTC	CASSQVRDTEQYF
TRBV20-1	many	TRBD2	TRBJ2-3	TGCAGTGCTAGACCGCTAGGCCTAGCGGGGGGGATTAATACGCAGTATTTT	CSARPLGLAGGINTQYF
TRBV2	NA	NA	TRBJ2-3	TGTGCCAGCAGTGAATCCTTGTCCACAGATACGCAGTATTTT	CASSESLSTDTQYF
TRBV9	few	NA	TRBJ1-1	TGTGCCAGCAGCGTAGTTCCAGTTGCTAACACTGAAGCTTTCTTT	CASSVVPVANTEAFF
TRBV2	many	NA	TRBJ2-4	TGTGCCAGTACAGGAAAAAACATTCAGTACTTC	CASTGKNIQYF
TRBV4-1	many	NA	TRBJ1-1	TGCGCCAGCAGCCCAACGACGAACACTGAAGCTTTCTTT	CASSPTTNTEAFF
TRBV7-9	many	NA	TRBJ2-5	TGTGCCAGCAGCCTCTGGGGAGAAGAGACCCAGTACTTC	CASSLWGEETQYF
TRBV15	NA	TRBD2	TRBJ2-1	TGTGCCACCAGCAGACGACTAGCGGATGAGCAGTTCTTC	CATSRRLADEQFF
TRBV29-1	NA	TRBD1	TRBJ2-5	TGCAGCGCACCCGGGACAGACCAAGAGACCCAGTACTTC	CSAPGTDQETQYF
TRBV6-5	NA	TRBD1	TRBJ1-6	TGTGCCAGCAGAACCGGGACAGGGGTTTCACCCCTCCACTTT	CASRTGTGVSPLHF
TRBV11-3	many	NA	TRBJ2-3	TGTGCCAGCAGCCGGGGAACGGGGGCTGGGGATACGCAGTATTTT	CASSRGTGAGDTQYF
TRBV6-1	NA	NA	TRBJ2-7	TGTGCCAGCAACCCGACAGCGTCTAATAACTACGAGCAGTACTTC	CASNPTASNNYEQYF
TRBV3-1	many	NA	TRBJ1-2	TGTGCCAGCAGCCAAAGGCGGACTAACTATGGCTACACCTTC	CASSQRRTNYGYTF
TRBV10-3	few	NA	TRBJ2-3	TGTGCCATCAGTGGGGTGGGAACCACAGATACGCAGTATTTT	CAISGVGTTDTQYF
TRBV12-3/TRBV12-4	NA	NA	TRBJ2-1	TGTGCCAGCACCTCCGGAAGGGGGGGGGATGAGCAGTTCTTC	CASTSGRGGDEQFF
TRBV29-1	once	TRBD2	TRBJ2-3	TGCAGCGTCCCATCGGCGGGGGACCGCACAGATACGCAGTATTTT	CSVPSAGDRTDTQYF
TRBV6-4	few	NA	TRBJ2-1	TGTGCCACTTCCCCGGGGGGACATCGGGATGAGCAGTTCTTC	CATSPGGHRDEQFF
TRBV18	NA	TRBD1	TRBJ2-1	TGTGCCAGCTCACCGGAGAGGGGGCCCTACAATGAGCAGTTCTTC	CASSPERGPYNEQFF
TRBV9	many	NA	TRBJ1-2	TGTGCCAGCAGCGCGGAGTATGGCTACACCTTC	CASSAEYGYTF
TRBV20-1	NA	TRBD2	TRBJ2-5	TGCAGTGCTAGAGATGTGACTAGCGCCCAAGAGACCCAGTACTTC	CSARDVTSAQETQYF
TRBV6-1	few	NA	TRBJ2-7	TGTGCCAGCAGTGAATCGGGAGTCGGGTTGCAGCAGTACTTC	CASSESGVGLQQYF
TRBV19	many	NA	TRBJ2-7	TGTGCCAGTAGTGGTTGGGGTGGGTCCCTCTACGAGCAGTACTTC	CASSGWGGSLYEQYF
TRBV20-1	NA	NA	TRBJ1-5	TGCAGTGCTAGAGTTTCTTCAGGGGCCAATCAGCCCCAGCATTTT	CSARVSSGANQPQHF
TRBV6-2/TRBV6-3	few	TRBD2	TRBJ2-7	TGTGCCAGCAGCTCGCTCGCGGGGACTAGCGGCGTCGGGCAGTACTTC	CASSSLAGTSGVGQYF
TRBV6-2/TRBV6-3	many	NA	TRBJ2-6	TGTGCCAGCAGTCCGTGGGACGGTTCTGGGGCCAACGTCCTGACTTTC	CASSPWDGSGANVLTF
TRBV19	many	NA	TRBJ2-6	TGTGCCAGTACCGCCGGACTGTTAAGGACTGGGGCCAACGTCCTGACTTTC	CASTAGLLRTGANVLTF
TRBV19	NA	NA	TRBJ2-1	TGTGCCAGTAGTTCCCCGACAGGATTCGACAATGAGCAGTTCTTC	CASSSPTGFDNEQFF
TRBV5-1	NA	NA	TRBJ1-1	TGCGCCAGCAGCTTCAGGGGAAGGAACACTGAAGCTTTCTTT	CASSFRGRNTEAFF
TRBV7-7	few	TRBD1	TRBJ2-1	TGTGCCAGCAGCCCCGGGACAGGGGAAGTCAATGAGCAGTTCTTC	CASSPGTGEVNEQFF
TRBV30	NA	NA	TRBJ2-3	TGTGCCTGGTTCACAGATACGCAGTATTTT	CAWFTDTQYF